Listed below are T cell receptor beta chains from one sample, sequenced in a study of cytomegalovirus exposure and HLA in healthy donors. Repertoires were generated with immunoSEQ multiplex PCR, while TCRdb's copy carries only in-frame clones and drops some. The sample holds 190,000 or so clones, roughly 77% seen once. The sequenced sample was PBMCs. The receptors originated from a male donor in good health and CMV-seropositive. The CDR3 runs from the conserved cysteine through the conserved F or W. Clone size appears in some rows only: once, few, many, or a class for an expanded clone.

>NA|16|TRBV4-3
CASSQLGTGGAYEQYF
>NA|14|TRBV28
CASSLAGTTDTQYF
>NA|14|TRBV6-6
CASRRDGGSQPQHF
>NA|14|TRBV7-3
CASKRGDRTGELFF
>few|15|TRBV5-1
CASSPLLQGNTEAFF
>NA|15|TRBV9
CASSVALATAHEQYF
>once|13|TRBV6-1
CASSHTRLDTQYF
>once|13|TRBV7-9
CSSRFTGGYEQYF
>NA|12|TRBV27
CASKQGTGELFF
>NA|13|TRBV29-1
CSVGTFFTYEQYF
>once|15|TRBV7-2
CASSPQTGMGYEQYF
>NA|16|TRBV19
CASSRTGSGGNQPQHF
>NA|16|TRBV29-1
CSVKGQTRDMNTEAFF
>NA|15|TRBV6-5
CASSYEGARTDTQYF
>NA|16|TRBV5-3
CAMYPRGRRHTGELFF
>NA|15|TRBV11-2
CASSGGGRGNQPQHF
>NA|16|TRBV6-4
CASSDASSGSLREQFF
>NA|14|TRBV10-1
CASSAGTGDGEQYF
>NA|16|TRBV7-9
CASSSASGGAKNIQYF
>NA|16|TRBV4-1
CASSQILTGSAGELFF
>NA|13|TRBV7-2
CASSSRGSYEQYF
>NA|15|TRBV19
CASSSTGGSDYGYTF
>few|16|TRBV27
CASSILAGGIVGEQFF
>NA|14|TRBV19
CASSMQATLIEQYF
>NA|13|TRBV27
CASSIAPNQPQHF
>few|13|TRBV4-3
CASGARENTEAFF
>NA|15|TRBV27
CASSLMGQGGTEAFF
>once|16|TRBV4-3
CASSQARTGRQETQYF
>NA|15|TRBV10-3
CAISDTGEYQETQYF
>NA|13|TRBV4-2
CASSQESGYGYTF
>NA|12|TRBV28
CASSSWDRRYTF
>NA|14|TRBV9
CASSTRSLGGEQYF
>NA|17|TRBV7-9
CASSLYSGRDSSYEQYF
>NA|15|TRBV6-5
CASSYGLALSYEQYF
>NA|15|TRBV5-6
CASSPGQGLGHIQYF
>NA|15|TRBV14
CASSHTLGGAYEQYF
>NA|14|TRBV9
CASSVGLAENEQFF
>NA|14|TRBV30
CAWFRTGTNEKLFF
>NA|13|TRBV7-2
CASSLARRETQYF
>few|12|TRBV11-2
CASSSTGVEQYF
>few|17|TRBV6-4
CASSAQPAGGYTGELFF
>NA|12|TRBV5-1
CASTSTGGAQFF
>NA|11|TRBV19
CASSIGGSQHF
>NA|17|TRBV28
CASSTQGQLNSGNTIYF
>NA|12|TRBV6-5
CASGRGGLEAFF
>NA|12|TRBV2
CASRLAGAEQYF
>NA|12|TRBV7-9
CASSLVGGEAFF
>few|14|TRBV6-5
CASSKDRVWGGYTF
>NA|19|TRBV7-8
CASSGGLAGVSPATDTQYF
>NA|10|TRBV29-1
CSSGRGEQFF
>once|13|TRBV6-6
CASTRPSDYGYTF